What follows describes a single TCR beta chain. Its antigen is undetermined. The sample belongs to a study of cytomegalovirus exposure and HLA in healthy donors. Primers: 60 Vbeta forward and 13 Jbeta reverse. How the authors handled the data: Unique TCR beta chains totaled 80 million to 100 million in a later count, with about 11 million of them shared. Assay used: immunoSEQ multiplex PCR; TCRdb lists only in-frame clones, some missing. Clonal size and the V and J genes are those of that table, whereas D and trimming came from the DNA. The repertoire has roughly 110,000 clones, more than 65% of them found once; the top ten carry approximately 2%. Study results and limitations: Most TCR sequences showed up rarely, but some public TCRs showed up in many donors. Immune exposure was documented only through CMV serostatus.

This CDR3 has 14 residues. Per the germline V gene, CDR1 is MDHEN and CDR2 is SYDVKM. Trimming took 10 bases from V and 6 from J; bases not matched to a gene: 7. This sequence was found in a young man in good health and CMV-seronegative. Sequencing was carried out using PBMCs. The gene calls are TRBV28 and TRBJ2-1, with TRBD2 identical over 12 bases. CDR3 amino acids: CAISGLAGFNEQFF. The CDR3 DNA reads TGTGCCATTTCGGGACTAGCGGGCTTCAATGAGCAGTTCTTC.